Here is one T cell receptor beta chain with its context. This clone came up a few times. Its antigen has not been determined. No per-base quality is available; no much larger clone lies one base away. The method behind the library was the immunoSEQ multiplex PCR assay. Alongside multiparametric flow cytometry, deep sequencing of rearranged TCR beta loci was used to profile the T cell repertoires. TCRdb obtained this table from immuneACCESS and retained in-frame rearrangements with V and J assigned. These tables miss some clones; where compared with another copy, unresolved V genes account for less than half of the shortfall, and the remainder is unexplained. For this sample the table gives around 30,000 clones, of which around 87% were detected only once. The ten largest make up roughly 50% of the sample. These data come from a study of lymphopenia after photon versus proton radiotherapy (dated by TCRdb to 2018 to 2020). For the study in its entirety: The study compared the immunological effects of photon versus proton radiation therapy in patients with gastrointestinal tumors who developed high-grade lymphopenia. A cohort of under 25 patients with gastrointestinal tumors who received either photon or proton therapy and subsequently developed lymphopenia was included. The goal of the study was to characterize the differences between the two radiation modalities in how they affect the immune system.

Summary of the overall study and its limitations: Across the cohort, an inverse correlation was found between a larger post-nadir drop in TCR diversity and overall survival time among patients who died. After the lymphocyte count nadir, oligoclonal expansion, especially of CD8+ Temra cells, was observed in photon-treated repertoires, and the drop in diversity was driven by this expansion. During treatment, patients who received proton therapy stayed relatively stable, whereas patients who received photon therapy lost naive T cells and TCR diversity and gained effector/memory populations. The survival association was assessed only in patients who died, and better survival with proton therapy was presented by the authors as a possibility rather than a demonstrated result.

Trimming costs V 3 bases and J 5 bases, and their ends lie 19 bases apart. Looking up the germline V gene yields CDR1 MGHRA and CDR2 YSYEKL. The cysteine opens and the phenylalanine closes a CDR3 of 17 amino acids. CDR3 DNA only is kept here, 51 bases in frame from base 1. The sequences come from peripheral blood, collected from a patient treated with proton-based radiotherapy. The clonotype was recovered from a woman aged 55-75 years with cholangiocarcinoma. Some clones in this sample may be carry-over from other donors' samples. Recombination connected TRBV4-1 to TRBJ2-2, with a weak D call of TRBD1 (5 bases match). The DNA reads TGCGCCAGCAGCCATGTGGACATGGGTCTAAGAACCGGGGAGCTGTTTTTT. This codes for CASSHVDMGLRTGELFF.